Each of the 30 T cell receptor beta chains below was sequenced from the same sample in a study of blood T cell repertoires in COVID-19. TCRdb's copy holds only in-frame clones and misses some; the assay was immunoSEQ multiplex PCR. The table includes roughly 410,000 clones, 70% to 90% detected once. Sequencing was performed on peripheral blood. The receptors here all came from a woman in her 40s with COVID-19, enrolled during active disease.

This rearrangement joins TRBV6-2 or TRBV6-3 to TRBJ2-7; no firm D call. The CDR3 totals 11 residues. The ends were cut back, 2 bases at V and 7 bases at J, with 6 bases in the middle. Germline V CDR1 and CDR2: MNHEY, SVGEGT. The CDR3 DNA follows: TGTGCCAGCAGTTACGCGACAGAGCAGTACTTC. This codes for CASSYATEQYF.

The CDR3 DNA follows: TGTGCCAGCAGCACCAGGACAGGGGGCTACGAGCAGTACTTC. It is translated as CASSTRTGGYEQYF. The chain carries TRBV3-1 (or the pseudogene TRBV3-2) and TRBJ2-7, with TRBD1 matching over 10 bases. CDR1 and CDR2 (germline): LGHDT, YNNKEL (reference sequence). Losses at the gene ends were 5 bases for V and 3 bases for J; bases not matched to a gene: 4. The CDR3 contains 14 residues.

The CDR3: CASSVGIGLRGQGDTQYF. The DNA for the CDR3 is TGTGCCAGCAGCGTAGGGATCGGTTTGCGGGGGCAGGGGGATACGCAGTATTTT. The chain uses TRBV9 and TRBJ2-3, with a possible D match to TRBD2 (7 bases). The V and J ends lost 0 bases and 6 bases respectively, with 23 bases between them. CDR1 and CDR2 from the germline V gene are SGDLS and YYNGEE. The length of the CDR3 is 18 residues.

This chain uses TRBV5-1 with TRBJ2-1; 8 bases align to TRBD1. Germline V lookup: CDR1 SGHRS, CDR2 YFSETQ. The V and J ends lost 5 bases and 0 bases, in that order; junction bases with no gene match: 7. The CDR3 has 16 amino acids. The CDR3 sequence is CASSLQGDNSYNEQFF. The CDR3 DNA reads TGCGCCAGCAGTTTACAGGGGGACAACTCCTACAATGAGCAGTTCTTC.

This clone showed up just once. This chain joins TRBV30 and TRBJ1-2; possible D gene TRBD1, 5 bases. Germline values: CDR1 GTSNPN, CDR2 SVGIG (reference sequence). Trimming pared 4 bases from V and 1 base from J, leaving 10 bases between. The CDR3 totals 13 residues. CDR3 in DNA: TGTGCCTGGAAGACAGATTTTAACTATGGCTACACCTTC. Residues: CAWKTDFNYGYTF.

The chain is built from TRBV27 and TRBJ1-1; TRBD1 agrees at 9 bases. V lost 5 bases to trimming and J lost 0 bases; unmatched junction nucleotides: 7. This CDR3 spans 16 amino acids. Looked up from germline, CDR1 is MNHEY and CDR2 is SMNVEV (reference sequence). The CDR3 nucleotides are TGTGCCAGCAGTCCGGGGACAGGGAGACTGAACACTGAAGCTTTCTTT. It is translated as CASSPGTGRLNTEAFF.

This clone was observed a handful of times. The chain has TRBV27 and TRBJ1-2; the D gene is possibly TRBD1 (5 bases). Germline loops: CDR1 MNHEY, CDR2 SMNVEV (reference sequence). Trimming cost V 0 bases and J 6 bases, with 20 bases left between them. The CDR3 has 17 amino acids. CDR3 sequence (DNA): TGTGCCAGCAGTTTATCGTTCAGCCAGGGCCTTCTCGATGGCTACACCTTC. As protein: CASSLSFSQGLLDGYTF.

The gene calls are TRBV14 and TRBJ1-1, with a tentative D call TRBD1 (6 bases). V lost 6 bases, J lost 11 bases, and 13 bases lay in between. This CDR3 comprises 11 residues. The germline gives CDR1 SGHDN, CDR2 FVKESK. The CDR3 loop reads CASRGRGFAFF. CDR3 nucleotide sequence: TGTGCCAGCAGAGGGAGGGGGTTCGCTTTCTTT. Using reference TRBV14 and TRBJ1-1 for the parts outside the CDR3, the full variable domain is EAGVTQFPSHSVIEKGQTVTLRCDPISGHDNLYWYRRVMGKEIKFLLHFVKESKQDESGMPNNRFLAERTGGTYSTLKVQPAELEDSGVYFCASRGRGFAFFGQGTRLTVV.

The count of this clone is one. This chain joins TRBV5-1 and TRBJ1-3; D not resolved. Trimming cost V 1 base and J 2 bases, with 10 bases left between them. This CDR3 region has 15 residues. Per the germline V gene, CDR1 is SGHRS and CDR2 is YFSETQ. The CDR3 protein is CASSLTAGTGNTIYF. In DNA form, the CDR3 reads TGCGCCAGCAGCTTGACCGCAGGAACTGGAAACACCATATATTTT.

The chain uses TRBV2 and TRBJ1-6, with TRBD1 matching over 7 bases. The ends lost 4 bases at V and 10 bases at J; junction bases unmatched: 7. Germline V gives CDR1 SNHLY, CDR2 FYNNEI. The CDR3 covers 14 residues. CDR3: CASSAGTVRSPLHF. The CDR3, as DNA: TGTGCCAGCAGTGCGGGGACAGTCAGGTCACCCCTCCACTTT.

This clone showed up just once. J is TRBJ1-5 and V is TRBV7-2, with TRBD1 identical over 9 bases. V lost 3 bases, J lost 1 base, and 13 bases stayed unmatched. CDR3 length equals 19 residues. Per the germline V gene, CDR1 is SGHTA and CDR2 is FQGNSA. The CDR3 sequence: CASSFPPGQGGGSNQPQHF. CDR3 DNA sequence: TGTGCCAGCAGCTTTCCCCCGGGACAGGGAGGGGGGAGCAATCAGCCCCAGCATTTT.

The CDR3 sequence: CASSTARMNTEAFF. The CDR3 DNA is TGTGCCAGTAGTACTGCTAGAATGAACACTGAAGCTTTCTTT. The chain carries TRBV19 and TRBJ1-1; D is uncertain. Germline CDR1 is LNHDA and CDR2 is SQIVND (reference sequence). The CDR3 loop spans 14 amino acids. V lost 4 bases, J lost 0 bases, and 9 bases lay in between.

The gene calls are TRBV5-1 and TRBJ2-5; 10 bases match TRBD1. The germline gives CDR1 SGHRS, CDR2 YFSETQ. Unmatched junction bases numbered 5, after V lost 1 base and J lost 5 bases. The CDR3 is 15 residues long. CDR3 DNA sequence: TGCGCCAGCAGCTTGTGGACAGGGGGAGGGGAGACCCAGTACTTC. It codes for CASSLWTGGGETQYF.

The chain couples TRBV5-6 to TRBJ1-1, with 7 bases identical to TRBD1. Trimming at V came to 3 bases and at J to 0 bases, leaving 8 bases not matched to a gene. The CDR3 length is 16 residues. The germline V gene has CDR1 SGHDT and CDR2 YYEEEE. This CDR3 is CASSSEGQRMNTEAFF. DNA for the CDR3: TGTGCCAGCAGCTCCGAGGGACAGCGCATGAACACTGAAGCTTTCTTT. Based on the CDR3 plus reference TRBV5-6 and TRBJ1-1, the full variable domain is DAGVTQSPTHLIKTRGQQVTLRCSPKSGHDTVSWYQQALGQGPQFIFQYYEEEERQRGNFPDRFSGHQFPNYSSELNVNALLLGDSALYLCASSSEGQRMNTEAFFGQGTRLTVV.

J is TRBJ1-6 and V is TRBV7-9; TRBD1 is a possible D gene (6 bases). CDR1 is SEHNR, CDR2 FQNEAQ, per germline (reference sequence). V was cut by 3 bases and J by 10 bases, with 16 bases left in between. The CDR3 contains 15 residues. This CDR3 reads CASSLGAGSGSPLHF. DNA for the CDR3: TGTGCCAGCAGCTTGGGGGCAGGGTCCGGCTCACCCCTCCACTTT.

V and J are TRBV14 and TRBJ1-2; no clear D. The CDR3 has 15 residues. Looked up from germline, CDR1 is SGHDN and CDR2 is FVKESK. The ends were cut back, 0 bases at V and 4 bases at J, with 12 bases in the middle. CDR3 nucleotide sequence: TGTGCCAGCAGCCAAGAACAGAACCGTCGCTATGGCTACACCTTC. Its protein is CASSQEQNRRYGYTF.

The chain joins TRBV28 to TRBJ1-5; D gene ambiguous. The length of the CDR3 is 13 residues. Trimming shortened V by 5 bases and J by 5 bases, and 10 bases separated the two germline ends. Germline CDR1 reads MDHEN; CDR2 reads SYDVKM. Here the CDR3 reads CASSREFDQPQHF. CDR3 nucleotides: TGTGCCAGCAGTCGGGAGTTCGATCAGCCCCAGCATTTT.

Written as DNA, the CDR3 is TGTGCCAGCAGCCAGGGGCTGGTTAATTCACCCCTCCACTTT. Its translation is CASSQGLVNSPLHF. The rearrangement links TRBV28 to TRBJ1-6; tentative D call: TRBD1 (6 bases). The germline V gene has CDR1 MDHEN and CDR2 SYDVKM. This CDR3 has 14 residues. The V and J ends lost 6 bases and 6 bases respectively, with 12 bases between them.

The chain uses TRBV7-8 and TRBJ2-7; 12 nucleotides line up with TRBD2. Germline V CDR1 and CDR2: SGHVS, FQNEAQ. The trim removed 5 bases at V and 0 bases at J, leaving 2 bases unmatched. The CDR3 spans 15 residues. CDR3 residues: CASSPLAGGSYEQYF. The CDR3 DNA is TGTGCCAGCAGCCCACTAGCGGGGGGCTCCTACGAGCAGTACTTC.

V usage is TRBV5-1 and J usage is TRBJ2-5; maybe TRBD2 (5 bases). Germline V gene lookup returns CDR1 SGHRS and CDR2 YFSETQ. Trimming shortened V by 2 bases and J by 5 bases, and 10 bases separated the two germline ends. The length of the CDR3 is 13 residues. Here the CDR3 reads CASSFEGSETQYF. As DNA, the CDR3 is TGCGCCAGCAGCTTTGAGGGTTCGGAGACCCAGTACTTC.

The CDR3 DNA sequence: TGCAGCGTTGCCTTTCAGGGGCTCAGCTCCTACGAGCAGTACTTC. This encodes CSVAFQGLSSYEQYF. The chain recombines TRBV29-1 with TRBJ2-7; the D gene is possibly TRBD1 (6 bases). V lost 4 bases and J lost 0, with 16 bases in between. Germline CDR1 and CDR2: SQVTM and ANQGSEA. This CDR3 contains 15 residues.

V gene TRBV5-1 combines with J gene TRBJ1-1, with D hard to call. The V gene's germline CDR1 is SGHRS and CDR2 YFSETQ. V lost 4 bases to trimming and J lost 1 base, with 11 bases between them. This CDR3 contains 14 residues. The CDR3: CASSPQVKNTEAFF. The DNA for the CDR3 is TGCGCCAGCAGCCCTCAGGTTAAGAACACTGAAGCTTTCTTT.

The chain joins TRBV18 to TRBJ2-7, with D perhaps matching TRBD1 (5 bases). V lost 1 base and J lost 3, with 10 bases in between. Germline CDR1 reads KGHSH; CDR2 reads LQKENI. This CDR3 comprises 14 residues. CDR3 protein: CASSPQQEYYEQYF. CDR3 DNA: TGTGCCAGCTCACCACAACAGGAATACTACGAGCAGTACTTC.

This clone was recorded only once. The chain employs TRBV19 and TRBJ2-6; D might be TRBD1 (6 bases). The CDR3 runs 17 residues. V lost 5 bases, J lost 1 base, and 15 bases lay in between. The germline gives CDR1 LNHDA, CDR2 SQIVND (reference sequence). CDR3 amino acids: CASSWGRGNSGANVLTF. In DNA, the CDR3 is TGTGCCAGTAGTTGGGGCAGGGGCAATTCTGGGGCCAACGTCCTGACTTTC.

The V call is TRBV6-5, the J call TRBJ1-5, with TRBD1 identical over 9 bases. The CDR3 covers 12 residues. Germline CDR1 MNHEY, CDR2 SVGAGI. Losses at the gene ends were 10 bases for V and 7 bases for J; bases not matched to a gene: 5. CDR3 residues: CATGTGSQPQHF. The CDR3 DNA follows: TGTGCCACCGGGACAGGGAGCCAGCCCCAGCATTTT.

The CDR3 sequence is CASSLGGDREKKAFF. DNA for the CDR3: TGTGCCAGCAGTTTAGGGGGAGACAGGGAAAAGAAAGCTTTCTTT. This chain uses TRBV28 with TRBJ1-1; 7 nucleotides line up with TRBD1. Unmatched junction bases numbered 12, after V lost 2 bases and J lost 9 bases. Germline CDR1 reads MDHEN; CDR2 reads SYDVKM. The CDR3 loop spans 15 amino acids. The variable domain in full, with the rest retrieved from reference TRBV28 and TRBJ1-1, is DVKVTQSSRYLVKRTGEKVFLECVQDMDHENMFWYRQDPGLGLRLIYFSYDVKMKEKGDIPEGYSVSREKKERFSLILESASTNQTSMYLCASSLGGDREKKAFFGQGTRLTVV.

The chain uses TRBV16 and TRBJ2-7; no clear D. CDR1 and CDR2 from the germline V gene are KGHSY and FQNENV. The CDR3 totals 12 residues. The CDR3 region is CASSELGNPTSV. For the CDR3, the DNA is TGTGCCAGCAGTGAGCTAGGCAACCCTACCTCAGTC.

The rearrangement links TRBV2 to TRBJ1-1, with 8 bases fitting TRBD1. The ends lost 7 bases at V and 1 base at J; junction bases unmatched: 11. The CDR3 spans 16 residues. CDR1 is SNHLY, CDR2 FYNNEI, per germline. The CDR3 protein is CASTPGQVLPNTEAFF. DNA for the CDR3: TGTGCCAGCACCCCGGGACAGGTGCTGCCGAACACTGAAGCTTTCTTT.

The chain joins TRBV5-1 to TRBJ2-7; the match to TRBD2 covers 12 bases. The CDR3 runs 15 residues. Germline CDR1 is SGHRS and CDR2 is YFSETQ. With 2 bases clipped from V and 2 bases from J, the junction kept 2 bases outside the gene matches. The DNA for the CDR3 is TGCGCCAGCAGCTTTAGGACTAGCGGGACCTACGAGCAGTACTTC. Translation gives CASSFRTSGTYEQYF. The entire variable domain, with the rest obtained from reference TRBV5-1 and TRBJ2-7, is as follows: KAGVTQTPRYLIKTRGQQVTLSCSPISGHRSVSWYQQTPGQGLQFLFEYFSETQRNKGNFPGRFSGRQFSNSRSEMNVSTLELGDSALYLCASSFRTSGTYEQYFGPGTRLTVT.

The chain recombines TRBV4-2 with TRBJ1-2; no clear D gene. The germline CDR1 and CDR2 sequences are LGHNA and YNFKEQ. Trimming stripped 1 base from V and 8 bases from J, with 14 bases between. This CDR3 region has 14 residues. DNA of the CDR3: TGTGCCAGCAGCCAAGTCGAACCACGAGAAGGCTACACCTTC. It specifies CASSQVEPREGYTF.